The present T cell receptor beta chain was sequenced within a study of blood T cell repertoires in COVID-19. Study-level information: Both acute and convalescent COVID-19 samples were obtained from the United States, Italy and Spain.

Using immunoSEQ multiplex PCR, the repertoire was profiled, and TCRdb retains in-frame clones only, with some absent. The table shows about 290,000 clones, with roughly 91% occurring only once. Per germline, CDR1 MNHEY and CDR2 SMNVEV (reference sequence). This CDR3 is built from 15 residues. Deletions cut 3 bases from V and 5 bases from J, with 16 bases between. Specimen: peripheral blood. The chain carries TRBV27 and TRBJ1-2; TRBD1 might be the D (5 bases). The receptor was derived from a woman aged 30 to 39 with COVID-19, enrolled during active disease. The CDR3 coding sequence is TGTGCCAGCAGTTTTAGAGGTGGGGGGATATATGGCTACACCTTC. Translation: CASSFRGGGIYGYTF.